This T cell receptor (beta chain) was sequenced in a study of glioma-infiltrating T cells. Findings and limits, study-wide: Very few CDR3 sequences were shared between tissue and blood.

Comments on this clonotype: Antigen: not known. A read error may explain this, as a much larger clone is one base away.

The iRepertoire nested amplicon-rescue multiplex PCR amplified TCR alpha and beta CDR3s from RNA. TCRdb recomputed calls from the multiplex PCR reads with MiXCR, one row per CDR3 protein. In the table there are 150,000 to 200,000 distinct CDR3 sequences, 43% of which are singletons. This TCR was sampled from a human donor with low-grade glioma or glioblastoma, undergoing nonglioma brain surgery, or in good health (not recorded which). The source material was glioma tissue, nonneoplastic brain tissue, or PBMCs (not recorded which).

This chain's CDR3 is CASSIGQGEPNQPQDF. The CDR3 bases are TGTGCCAGCAGCATCGGACAGGGGGAGCCTAATCAGCCCCAGGATTTT. This chain links TRBV5-5 with TRBJ1-5; TRBD1 matches at 10 bases. Germline values: CDR1 SGHKS, CDR2 YYEKEE (reference sequence). CDR3 length: 16 residues.